Here is one T cell receptor beta chain with its context. Different DNA sequences within this sample yield the same CDR3. Under the authors' procedure: Researchers report that nucleated cell counts were estimated from reference gene primer amplification. TCRdb's copy holds only in-frame clones and misses some; the assay was immunoSEQ multiplex PCR. That table supplies the V and J calls and clone size; D and trimming were determined from the DNA. The table lists under 150,000 clones, around 89% of them singletons, with around 18% in the top ten. Germline V gives CDR1 SNHLY, CDR2 FYNNEI. The CDR3 is made up of 14 amino acids. V lost 4 bases and J lost 8; bases outside the gene matches: 4. These data originate in a study of blood T cell repertoires in COVID-19. The wider study: The United States, Italy and Spain provided the acute and convalescent COVID-19 samples. PBMCs, B-cell-depleted T cells, or T cells provided the cDNA or gDNA that made up the material.

Sample: peripheral blood. The TCR comes from a man between 50 and 59 years old with active or convalescent COVID-19. V is TRBV2 and J is TRBJ1-6; 8 bases are shared with TRBD1. CDR3 bases: TGTGCCAGCAGTGTGGGACAGGACTATTCACCCCTCCACTTT. Its protein product is CASSVGQDYSPLHF. Drawing the rest from reference TRBV2 and TRBJ1-6, the complete variable domain is EPEVTQTPSHQVTQMGQEVILRCVPISNHLYFYWYRQILGQKVEFLVSFYNNEISEKSEIFDDQFSVERPDGSNFTLKIRSTKLEDSAMYFCASSVGQDYSPLHFGNGTRLTVT.